These 18 T cell receptor beta chains originate from one sample sequenced in a study of cytomegalovirus exposure and HLA in healthy donors. 60 Vbeta and 13 Jbeta primers were used in PCR. Here immunoSEQ multiplex PCR was the method, and the copy in TCRdb shows in-frame clones only, minus some. The sample has about 200,000 clones; about 88% are singletons. The sample comprised PBMCs. Receptors were obtained from a young woman in good health and CMV-seronegative.

The chain uses TRBV7-6 and TRBJ2-7, with TRBD2 matching 12 bases. V lost 5 bases, J lost 3 bases, and 5 bases stayed unmatched. Germline assignment: CDR1 SGHVS and CDR2 FNYEAQ. The CDR3 consists of 15 residues. DNA for the CDR3: TGTGCCAGCAGCACGGGACTAGCGGGCGTCTACGAGCAGTACTTC. This codes for CASSTGLAGVYEQYF.

V gene TRBV6-4 combines with J gene TRBJ2-3; 7 bases map to TRBD2. V lost 2 bases to trimming and J lost 1 base; unmatched junction nucleotides: 12. The CDR3 has 18 residues. Looked up from germline, CDR1 is MRHNA and CDR2 is SNTAGT. The CDR3 coding sequence is TGTGCCAGCAGTGACCGCGCGGGGGACTTGGGTGGCACAGATACGCAGTATTTT. It codes for CASSDRAGDLGGTDTQYF.

This clone appeared a few times. The chain uses TRBV5-4 and TRBJ2-6; TRBD1 is a possible D gene (5 bases). Per germline, CDR1 SGHNT and CDR2 YYREEE (reference sequence). The CDR3 runs to 17 residues. The ends were cut back, 4 bases at V and 0 bases at J, with 14 bases in the middle. The CDR3 is CASSAALTGSGANVLTF. In DNA form, the CDR3 reads TGTGCCAGCAGCGCCGCACTAACAGGCTCTGGGGCCAACGTCCTGACTTTC.

This clone has more than one count but fewer than ten. The V call is TRBV2, the J call TRBJ1-2, with D tentatively TRBD1 (6 bases). The CDR3 spans 12 residues. The V end was cut by 7 bases, the J end by 4 bases, with 10 bases between. CDR1 and CDR2 (germline): SNHLY, FYNNEI. This chain's CDR3 is CASTQGRYGYTF. The CDR3 DNA reads as TGTGCCAGCACACAGGGTCGCTATGGCTACACCTTC. The complete variable domain, with remaining parts taken from reference TRBV2 and TRBJ1-2, reads EPEVTQTPSHQVTQMGQEVILRCVPISNHLYFYWYRQILGQKVEFLVSFYNNEISEKSEIFDDQFSVERPDGSNFTLKIRSTKLEDSAMYFCASTQGRYGYTFGSGTRLTVV.

In this sample, this clone turned up once. This chain uses TRBV6-5 with TRBJ1-5; a possible D gene is TRBD1 (5 bases). Germline CDR1 MNHEY, CDR2 SVGAGI. V was cut by 2 bases and J by 0 bases, with 8 bases left in between. The CDR3 sequence is 15 residues long. The CDR3 here is CASSYDRYSNQPQHF. Here the CDR3 DNA reads TGTGCCAGCAGTTACGACAGATATAGCAATCAGCCCCAGCATTTT.

The chain uses TRBV7-8 and TRBJ2-5, with D possibly TRBD2 on 7 matching bases. V was clipped by 5 bases and J by 3 bases, with 22 bases between them. The V gene's germline CDR1 is SGHVS and CDR2 FQNEAQ. CDR3 size: 17 residues. CDR3 in amino acids: CASSPPRGAVAEETQYF. In nucleotides, the CDR3 is TGTGCCAGCAGCCCCCCACGGGGGGCCGTCGCCGAAGAGACCCAGTACTTC.

This clone was seen only a few times. A read error may be the cause here, since a much bigger clone is one base away. The CDR3 DNA reads as TGCGCCAGCTCGGACAGAAACTATGGCTACACCTTC. Its protein product is CASSDRNYGYTF. The V gene is TRBV4-1, the J gene TRBJ1-2; tentative D call: TRBD1 (6 bases). Germline lookup yields CDR1 MGHRA and CDR2 YSYEKL. Deletions cut 8 bases from V and 2 bases from J, with 9 bases between. This CDR3 is built from 12 residues.

The chain is built from TRBV29-1 and TRBJ1-2; D is unclear. Trimming took off 0 bases at V and 4 bases at J, with 15 bases between the two ends. This CDR3 has 15 amino acids. Germline CDR1 SQVTM, CDR2 ANQGSEA. The CDR3: CSVEEGDSARYGYTF. The CDR3, as DNA: TGCAGCGTTGAAGAGGGAGATTCTGCCCGCTATGGCTACACCTTC.

The chain uses TRBV27 and TRBJ1-1; a weak D match, TRBD1 (6 bases). CDR3 size: 13 residues. V lost 6 bases and J lost 3, with 11 bases in between. The germline gives CDR1 MNHEY, CDR2 SMNVEV (reference sequence). The CDR3, as DNA: TGTGCCAGCAGGCGGGGGCGCGACACTGAAGCTTTCTTT. Amino acid sequence: CASRRGRDTEAFF.

This clone was counted between two and nine times. This chain joins TRBV7-9 and TRBJ2-5, with D perhaps TRBD2 (7 bases). The J call may be wrong; the DNA end is better matched by TRBJ2-7. Germline loops: CDR1 SEHNR, CDR2 FQNEAQ (reference sequence). CDR3 length equals 15 residues. CDR3 region: CASSLVEGGFNEQYF. CDR3 sequence (DNA): TGTGCCAGCAGCTTAGTTGAGGGGGGGTTTAACGAGCAGTACTTC.

The chain uses TRBV30 and TRBJ2-7; D possibly corresponds to TRBD1 (5 bases). Germline-derived CDR1 and CDR2 are GTSNPN and SVGIG (reference sequence). The CDR3 is made up of 12 amino acids. Trimming took 4 bases from V and 7 from J, leaving 14 bases between them. The CDR3 loop is CAWIQGLGEQYF. CDR3 nucleotide sequence: TGTGCCTGGATTCAGGGTTTGGGAGAGCAGTACTTC.

About this clone: The junction departs from germline at one end; a sequencing error may be responsible. This sequence joins TRBV7-7 and TRBJ1-6; 10 bases match TRBD1. CDR1 SSHAT and CDR2 FNYEAQ come from the germline V gene (reference sequence). The length of the CDR3 is 14 residues. CDR3 coding DNA: TGTGCTAGCAGCGTACGGGACAGGGGATCACCCCTCCACTTT. Translating gives CASSVRDRGSPLHF.

This chain uses TRBV5-4 with TRBJ2-3, with unresolved D. Trimming left V 3 bases short and J 0 bases short, with 20 bases between. This CDR3 is 18 amino acids long. In germline, CDR1 is SGHNT, CDR2 YYREEE (reference sequence). CDR3 DNA: TGTGCCAGCAGCTCCCTAACTCTTACGGAGTATAGCACAGATACGCAGTATTTT. This translates into CASSSLTLTEYSTDTQYF.

This clone has more than one count but fewer than ten. This chain links TRBV2 with TRBJ1-1; 7 bases fit TRBD1. The CDR3 length is 13 residues. Germline loops: CDR1 SNHLY, CDR2 FYNNEI. V gave up 8 bases and J gave up 4 bases; unmatched junction bases: 7. The CDR3 sequence is CASGTQGFTEAFF. DNA of the CDR3: TGTGCCAGCGGGACACAGGGGTTCACTGAAGCTTTCTTT.

This chain uses TRBV2 with TRBJ2-7, with 9 bases lining up with TRBD1. Germline CDR1 and CDR2: SNHLY and FYNNEI. The CDR3 consists of 17 residues. The junction had 13 bases not matched to a gene; V was cut back by 5 bases and J by 2 bases. The CDR3 region has the DNA TGTGCCAGCAGTCGTAAAGCGCCGGGACAGGGAACCTACGAGCAGTACTTC. Its protein is CASSRKAPGQGTYEQYF. The full variable domain, its missing parts supplied by reference TRBV2 and TRBJ2-7, is EPEVTQTPSHQVTQMGQEVILRCVPISNHLYFYWYRQILGQKVEFLVSFYNNEISEKSEIFDDQFSVERPDGSNFTLKIRSTKLEDSAMYFCASSRKAPGQGTYEQYFGPGTRLTVT.

J is TRBJ2-7 and V is TRBV10-3, with 7 bases fitting TRBD1. This CDR3 is 13 amino acids long. In germline, CDR1 is ENHRY, CDR2 SYGVKD. J was trimmed by 2 bases and V by 10 bases; bases with no gene match: 8. The CDR3 is CATSGTATYEQYF. In DNA form, the CDR3 reads TGTGCCACCTCCGGGACAGCAACCTACGAGCAGTACTTC.

This clone was counted a few times. The chain joins TRBV6-1 to TRBJ1-5; TRBD1 is a possible D gene (6 bases). The ends were cut back, 4 bases at V and 2 bases at J, with 12 bases in the middle. The CDR3 is made up of 15 amino acids. Germline V lookup: CDR1 MNHNS, CDR2 SASEGT. CDR3 in DNA: TGTGCCAGCAGTGCGGGGCCAGGGGGCAATCAGCCCCAGCATTTT. Its protein product is CASSAGPGGNQPQHF.

This chain uses TRBV15 with TRBJ1-2, with unresolved D. V lost 1 base to trimming and J lost 0 bases, with 18 bases between them. CDR3 length: 18 amino acids. From germline, CDR1 is LNHNV and CDR2 YYDKDF (reference sequence). CDR3 residues: CATSRVRSSGRANYGYTF. CDR3 nucleotide sequence: TGTGCCACCAGCAGAGTACGTTCGTCTGGGCGAGCTAACTATGGCTACACCTTC.